This T cell receptor beta chain was identified during a study of T-cell memory formation after mild COVID-19. The CDR3 loop spans 15 amino acids. Trimming pared 2 bases from V and 1 base from J, leaving 10 bases between. Per germline, CDR1 SGHRS and CDR2 YFSETQ. TCRdb redid the calling of the 5' RACE reads with MiXCR, one entry per CDR3 protein. In the table there are 350,000 to 550,000 distinct CDR3 sequences, 18% of which are singletons. This chain uses TRBV5-1 with TRBJ2-1; D gene unclear. Sequencing used PBMCs or a T cell subset sorted from them (not recorded which). The receptor was derived from a man between 18 and 29 years old who had mild COVID-19 (a few samples of this study predate the infection). Cell type and time point are not known. The chain's CDR3 is CASSLLPTSYNEQFF. The CDR3 DNA reads TGCGCCAGCAGCTTATTACCGACTTCCTACAATGAGCAGTTCTTC. Full variable domain (missing parts from reference TRBV5-1 and TRBJ2-1): KAGVTQTPRYLIKTRGQQVTLSCSPISGHRSVSWYQQTPGQGLQFLFEYFSETQRNKGNFPGRFSGRQFSNSRSEMNVSTLELGDSALYLCASSLLPTSYNEQFFGPGTRLTVL.